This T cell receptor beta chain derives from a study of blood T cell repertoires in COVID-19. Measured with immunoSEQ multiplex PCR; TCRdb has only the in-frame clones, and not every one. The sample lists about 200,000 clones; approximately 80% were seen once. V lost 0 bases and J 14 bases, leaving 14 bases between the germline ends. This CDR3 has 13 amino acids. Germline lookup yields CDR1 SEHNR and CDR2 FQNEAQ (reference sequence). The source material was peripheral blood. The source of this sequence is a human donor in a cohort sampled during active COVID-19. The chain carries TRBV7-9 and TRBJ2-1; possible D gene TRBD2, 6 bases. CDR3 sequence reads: CASSLARRDSEFF. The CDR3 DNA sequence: TGTGCCAGCAGCTTAGCCCGCCGGGACTCCGAGTTCTTC.